This T cell receptor beta chain appears in the sequencing data of a study of Tregs in tolerant kidney transplant recipients. Sequenced by immunoSEQ multiplex PCR; TCRdb stores in-frame clones only, minus some. The table records some 88,000 clones, just over 90% of them present only once. Germline assignment: CDR1 SGDLS and CDR2 YYNGEE. The CDR3 is made up of 14 amino acids. Trimming at V came to 3 bases and at J to 4 bases, leaving 5 bases not matched to a gene. The receptor's source is a human donor in good health. Source material: CD8+ T cells from blood. J is TRBJ2-7 and V is TRBV9; 9 bases match TRBD1. CDR3 sequence: CASSEGQGFYEQYF. CDR3 DNA: TGTGCCAGCAGCGAGGGACAGGGTTTTTACGAGCAGTACTTC.